This T cell receptor beta chain emerged from a study of blood T cells in healthy people across ages. On this clonotype itself: No antigen is known for it.

V was shortened by 4 bases and J by 1 base, with 8 bases between the two germline ends. The CDR3 runs 15 residues. The V gene's germline CDR1 is SGHVS and CDR2 FNYEAQ. The use of a sample-barcoded 5' primer and a J-beta primer mix characterized a second PCR of roughly 6 to 12 cycles. Each cDNA molecule, via a template-switch adaptor with 12 random nucleotides, was tagged. TCRdb ran MiXCR on the 5' RACE reads and lists one entry per CDR3 protein. This sample has more than 500,000 distinct CDR3 sequences, with roughly a quarter found just once. Study results and limitations: Diversity figures based on one million T cells were deemed too low.

This same sample was also part of a study on T cells of mothers and their children. That paper notes: Each child gave approximately 3 million TCR beta CDR3 reads (each mother, over 10 million). No clone of persistent microchimeric T cells was detected.

This chain uses TRBV7-6 with TRBJ1-6, with D tentatively TRBD1 (6 bases). The TCR was taken from a boy aged 2 to 9 in good health. Sequencing was performed on blood. The DNA for the CDR3 is TGTGCCAGCAGCTCCAGGGGTTCCTATAATTCACCCCTCCACTTT. It encodes CASSSRGSYNSPLHF.